This T cell receptor (beta chain) derives from a study of human T cells and chemical hapten exposure. The V segment lost 5 bases and the J segment 5 bases; nucleotides outside the gene matches: 9. Looked up from germline, CDR1 is SEHNR and CDR2 is FQNEAQ (reference sequence). The CDR3 is made up of 15 amino acids. Findings of the study overall: DPC sensitization did not alter TCRs above 1 in 1000 frequency.

Time point: patch test 3, about 24 weeks after DPC sensitization. Treatment here: therapeutic diphenylcyclopropenone sensitization with weekly scalp DPC. About this clonotype: The antigen remains unidentified.

Single cDNA molecules in the library carried unique molecular identifiers attached during preparation. TCRdb called the RACE reads again in MiXCR, with one record for every CDR3 protein. This sample has about 190,000 distinct CDR3 sequences; 24% occur once, and the top ten carry roughly 2.3%. The source material was whole blood, sampled in connection with sensitization to the hapten diphenylcyclopropenone (DPC). This rearrangement joins TRBV7-9 to TRBJ2-7; 10 nucleotides align to TRBD2. The sequence was collected from a woman aged 40 to 55 with alopecia areata. Some clones in this sample may be carry-over from other donors' samples. DNA for the CDR3: TGTGCCAGCAGCCCCGCAGCGGGAGGGCCCCACGAGCAGTACTTC. As protein: CASSPAAGGPHEQYF. The variable domain in full, completed from reference TRBV7-9 and TRBJ2-7, reads DTGVSQNPRHKITKRGQNVTFRCDPISEHNRLYWYRQTLGQGPEFLTYFQNEAQLEKSRLLSDRFSAERPKGSFSTLEIQRTEQGDSAMYLCASSPAAGGPHEQYFGPGTRLTVT.